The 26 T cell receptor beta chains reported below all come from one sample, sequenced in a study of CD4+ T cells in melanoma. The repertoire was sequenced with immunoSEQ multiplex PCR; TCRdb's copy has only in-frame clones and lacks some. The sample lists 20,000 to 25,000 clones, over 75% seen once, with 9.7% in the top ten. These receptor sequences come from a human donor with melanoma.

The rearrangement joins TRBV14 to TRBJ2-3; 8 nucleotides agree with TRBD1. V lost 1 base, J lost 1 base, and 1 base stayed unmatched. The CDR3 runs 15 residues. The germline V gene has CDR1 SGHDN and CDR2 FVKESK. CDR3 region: CASSQGTGRTDTQYF. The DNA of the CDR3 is TGTGCCAGCAGCCAAGGGACAGGGCGCACAGATACGCAGTATTTT.

CDR3 sequence (DNA): TGTGCCTGGAGTGGGGGGTTCCGGCATACGCAGTATTTT. Translating gives CAWSGGFRHTQYF. The chain links TRBV30 to TRBJ2-3; D tentatively reads TRBD1 or TRBD2 (5 bases each). V dropped 1 base and J dropped 7 bases, with 12 bases sitting between them. The CDR3 is 13 amino acids. CDR1 and CDR2 from the germline V gene are GTSNPN and SVGIG (reference sequence).

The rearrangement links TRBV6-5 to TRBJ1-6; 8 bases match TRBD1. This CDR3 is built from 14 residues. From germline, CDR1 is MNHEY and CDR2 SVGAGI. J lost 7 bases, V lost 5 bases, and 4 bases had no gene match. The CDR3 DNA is TGTGCCAGCAGTGACCGGGACAGGAATTCACCCCTCCACTTT. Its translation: CASSDRDRNSPLHF.

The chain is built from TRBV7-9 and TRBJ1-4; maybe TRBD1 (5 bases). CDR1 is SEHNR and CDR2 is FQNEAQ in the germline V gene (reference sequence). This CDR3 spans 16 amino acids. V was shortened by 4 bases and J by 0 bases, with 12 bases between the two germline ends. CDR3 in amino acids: CASSWGTGATNEKLFF. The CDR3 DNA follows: TGTGCCAGCAGCTGGGGGACGGGTGCAACTAATGAAAAACTGTTTTTT.

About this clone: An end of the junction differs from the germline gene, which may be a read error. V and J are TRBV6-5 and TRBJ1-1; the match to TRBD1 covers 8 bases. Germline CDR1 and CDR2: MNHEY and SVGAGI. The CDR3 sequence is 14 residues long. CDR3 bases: TGCGCCAGCAGTGATGGACAGGGAAACACTGAAGCTTTCTTT. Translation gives CASSDGQGNTEAFF.

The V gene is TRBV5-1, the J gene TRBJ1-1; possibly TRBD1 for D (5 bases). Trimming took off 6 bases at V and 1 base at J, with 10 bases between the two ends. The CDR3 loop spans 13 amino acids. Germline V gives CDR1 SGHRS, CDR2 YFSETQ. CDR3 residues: CASTPGSNTEAFF. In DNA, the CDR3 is TGCGCCAGCACCCCAGGGTCGAACACTGAAGCTTTCTTT.

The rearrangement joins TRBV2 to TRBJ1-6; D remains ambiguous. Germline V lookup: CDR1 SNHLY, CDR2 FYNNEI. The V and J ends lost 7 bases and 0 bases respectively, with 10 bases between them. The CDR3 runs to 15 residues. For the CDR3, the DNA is TGTGCCAGCAAAACGGAAGACTCCTATAATTCACCCCTCCACTTT. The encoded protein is CASKTEDSYNSPLHF.

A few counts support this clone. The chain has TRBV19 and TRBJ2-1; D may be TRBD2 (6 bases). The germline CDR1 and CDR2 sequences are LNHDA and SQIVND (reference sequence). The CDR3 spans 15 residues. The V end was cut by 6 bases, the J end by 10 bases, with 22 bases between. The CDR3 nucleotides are TGTGCCAGTAGCAACCCGTCAGGGAGGAGGGACGAGCAGTTCTTC. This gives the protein CASSNPSGRRDEQFF.

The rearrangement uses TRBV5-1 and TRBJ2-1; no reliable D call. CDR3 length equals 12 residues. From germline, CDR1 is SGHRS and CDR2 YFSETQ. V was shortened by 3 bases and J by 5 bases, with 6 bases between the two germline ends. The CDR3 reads CASSSQNNEQFF. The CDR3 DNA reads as TGCGCCAGCAGCTCACAAAACAATGAGCAGTTCTTC.

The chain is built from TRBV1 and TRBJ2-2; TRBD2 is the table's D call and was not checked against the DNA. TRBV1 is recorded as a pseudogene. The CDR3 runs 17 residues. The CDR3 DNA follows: TGCACCAGCAGCCCTCTAAGTTCGGTGCCTAACACCGGGGAGCTGTTTTTT. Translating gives CTSSPLSSVPNTGELFF.

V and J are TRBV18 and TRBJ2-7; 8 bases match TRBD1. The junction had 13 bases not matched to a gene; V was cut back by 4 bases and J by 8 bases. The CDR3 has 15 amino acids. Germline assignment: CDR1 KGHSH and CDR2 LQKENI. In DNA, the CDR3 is TGTGCCAGCTCACTACCGGGACAGGCATCTAGTAAGCAGTACTTC. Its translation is CASSLPGQASSKQYF.

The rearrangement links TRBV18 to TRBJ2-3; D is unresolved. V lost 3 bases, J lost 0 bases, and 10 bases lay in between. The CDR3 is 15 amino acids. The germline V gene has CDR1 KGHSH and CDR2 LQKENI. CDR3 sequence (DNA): TGTGCCAGCTCACCTCAGCCAAGAAGCACAGATACGCAGTATTTT. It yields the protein CASSPQPRSTDTQYF.

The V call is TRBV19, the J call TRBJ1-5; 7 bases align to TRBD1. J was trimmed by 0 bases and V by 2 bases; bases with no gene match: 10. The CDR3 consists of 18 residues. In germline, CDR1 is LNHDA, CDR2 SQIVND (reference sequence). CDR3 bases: TGTGCCAGTAGTATACGAGACAGGGTCGGGATTAGCAATCAGCCCCAGCATTTT. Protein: CASSIRDRVGISNQPQHF.

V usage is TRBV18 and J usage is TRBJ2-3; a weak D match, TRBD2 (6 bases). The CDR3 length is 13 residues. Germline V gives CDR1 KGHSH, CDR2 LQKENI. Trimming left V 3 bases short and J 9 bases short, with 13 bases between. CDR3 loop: CASSPGPRGTQYF. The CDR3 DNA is TGTGCCAGCTCACCGGGCCCGCGGGGAACGCAGTATTTT.

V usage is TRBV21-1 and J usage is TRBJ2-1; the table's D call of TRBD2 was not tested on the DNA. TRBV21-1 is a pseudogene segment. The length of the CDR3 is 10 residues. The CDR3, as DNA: TGTGCCAGCAGCACGAGAGAGCAGTTCTTC. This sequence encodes CASSTREQFF.

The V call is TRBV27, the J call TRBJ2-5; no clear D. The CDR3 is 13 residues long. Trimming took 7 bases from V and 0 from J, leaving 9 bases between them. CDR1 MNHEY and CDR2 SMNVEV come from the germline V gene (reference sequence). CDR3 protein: CASTPRNQETQYF. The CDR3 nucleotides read TGTGCCAGCACCCCACGAAACCAAGAGACCCAGTACTTC.

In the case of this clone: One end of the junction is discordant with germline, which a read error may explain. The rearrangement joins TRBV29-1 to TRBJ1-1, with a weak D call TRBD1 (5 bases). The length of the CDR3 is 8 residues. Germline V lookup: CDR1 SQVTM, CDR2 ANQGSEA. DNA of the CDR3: TGCAGCGTAGAAACAGGACTATTT. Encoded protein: CSVETGLF.

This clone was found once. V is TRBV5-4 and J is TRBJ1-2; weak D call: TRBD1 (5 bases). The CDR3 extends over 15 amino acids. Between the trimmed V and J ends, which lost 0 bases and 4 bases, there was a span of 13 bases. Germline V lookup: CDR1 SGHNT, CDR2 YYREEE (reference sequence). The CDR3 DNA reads TGTGCCAGCAGCTTGGGAGGGGCTACCCTCTATGGCTACACCTTC. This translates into CASSLGGATLYGYTF.

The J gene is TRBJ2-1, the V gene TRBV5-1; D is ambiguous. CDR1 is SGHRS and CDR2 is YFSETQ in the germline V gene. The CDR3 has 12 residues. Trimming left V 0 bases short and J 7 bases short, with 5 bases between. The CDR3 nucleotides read TGCGCCAGCAGCTTGGTGCCTAATGAGCAGTTCTTC. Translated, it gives CASSLVPNEQFF.

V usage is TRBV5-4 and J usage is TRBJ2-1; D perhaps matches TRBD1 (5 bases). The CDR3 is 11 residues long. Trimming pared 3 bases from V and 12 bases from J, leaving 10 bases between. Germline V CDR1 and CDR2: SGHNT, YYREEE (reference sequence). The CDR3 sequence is CASSSGLRQFF. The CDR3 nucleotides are TGTGCCAGCAGCTCAGGGTTAAGGCAGTTCTTC. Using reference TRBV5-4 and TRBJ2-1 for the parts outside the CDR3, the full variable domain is ETGVTQSPTHLIKTRGQQVTLRCSSQSGHNTVSWYQQALGQGPQFIFQYYREEENGRGNFPPRFSGLQFPNYSSELNVNALELDDSALYLCASSSGLRQFFGPGTRLTVL.

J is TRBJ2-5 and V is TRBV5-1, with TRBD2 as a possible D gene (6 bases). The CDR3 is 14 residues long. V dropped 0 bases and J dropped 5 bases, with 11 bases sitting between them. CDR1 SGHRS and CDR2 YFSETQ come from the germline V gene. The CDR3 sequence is CASSLAAGTETQYF. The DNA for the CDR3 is TGCGCCAGCAGCTTGGCTGCGGGAACGGAGACCCAGTACTTC.

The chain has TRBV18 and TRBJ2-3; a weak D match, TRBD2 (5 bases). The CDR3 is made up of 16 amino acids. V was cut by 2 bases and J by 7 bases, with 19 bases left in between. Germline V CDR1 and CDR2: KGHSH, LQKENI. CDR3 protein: CASSPEGFGVSNTQYF. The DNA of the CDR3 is TGTGCCAGCTCACCAGAGGGATTTGGGGTCTCGAATACGCAGTATTTT.

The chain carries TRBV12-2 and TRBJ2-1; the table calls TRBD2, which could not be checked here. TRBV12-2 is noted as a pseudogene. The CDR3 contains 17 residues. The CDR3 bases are TGTGCAAGTCGCGGACTAGCGGGGATCGACTCCTACAATGAGCAGTTCTTC. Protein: CASRGLAGIDSYNEQFF.

The CDR3 DNA is TGTGCCAGCACCAACTGGGCGGGGGTCTTCGATGAGCAGTTCTTC. Residues: CASTNWAGVFDEQFF. The V and J genes are TRBV7-9 and TRBJ2-1; 7 positions agree with TRBD2. Germline loops: CDR1 SEHNR, CDR2 FQNEAQ (reference sequence). V shed 7 bases, J shed 8 bases, and the junction held 14 bases outside the gene matches. The CDR3 covers 15 residues.

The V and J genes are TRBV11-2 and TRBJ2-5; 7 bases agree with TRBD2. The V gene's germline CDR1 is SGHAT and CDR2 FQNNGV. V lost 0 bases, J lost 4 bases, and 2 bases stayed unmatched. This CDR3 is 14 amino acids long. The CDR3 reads CASSLDPGGETQYF. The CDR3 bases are TGTGCCAGCAGCTTAGATCCGGGGGGAGAGACCCAGTACTTC.

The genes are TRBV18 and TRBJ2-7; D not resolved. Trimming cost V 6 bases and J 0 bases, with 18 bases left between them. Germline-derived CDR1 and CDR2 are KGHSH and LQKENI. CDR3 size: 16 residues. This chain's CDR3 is CASSLTRWGNSYEQYF. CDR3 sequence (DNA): TGTGCCAGCTCCCTAACGAGGTGGGGAAACTCCTACGAGCAGTACTTC.